This entry concerns a single T cell receptor beta chain. The source of the sample is a study of control samples from healthy donors and cancer patients. Measured with immunoSEQ multiplex PCR; TCRdb has only the in-frame clones, and not every one. The sample gives roughly 150,000 clones, about 90% of which show up once; approximately 1.6% is in the top ten. V lost 6 bases and J 5 bases, leaving 15 bases between the germline ends. CDR1 SGHTS and CDR2 YDEGEE come from the germline V gene. The CDR3 loop spans 13 amino acids. The source of this sequence is a man between 18 and 29 years old in good health. This chain links TRBV5-8 with TRBJ2-7; the D call may be TRBD1 or TRBD2 (5 bases each). Specimen: blood. The DNA of the CDR3 is TGTGCCAGCAAACCGGGGCTTGGGGACGAGCAGTACTTC. Amino acids: CASKPGLGDEQYF.